This T cell receptor (beta chain) was recovered during a study of cytomegalovirus exposure and HLA in healthy donors. Across the study: The approximately 120 validation repertoires and the 666 first-cohort repertoires shared a platform, a later analysis reported.

The repertoire was sequenced with immunoSEQ multiplex PCR; TCRdb's copy has only in-frame clones and lacks some. The data show 250,000 to 350,000 clones, about nine tenths seen once. Findings of the study overall: CMV antigen specificity of a few CMV-associated chains was confirmed in vitro. TCR beta chains numbering approximately 150 were designated cytomegalovirus-associated. The dataset shows that most TCR sequences were rare, while some public TCRs occurred in many donors.

This clone was seen only a few times. The antigen is undetermined. Per the germline V gene, CDR1 is SGDLS and CDR2 is YYNGEE. CDR3 length equals 16 residues. V lost 4 bases and J 1 base, leaving 18 bases between the germline ends. The sequencing sample was made of PBMCs. The clonotype originates from a woman aged 25 to 45 in good health and CMV-seropositive. The rearrangement uses TRBV9 and TRBJ2-7; weak D call: TRBD2 (7 bases). The CDR3 DNA sequence: TGTGCCAGCAGCTTCGAGGCCCGGGGGGCATCCTACGAGCAGTACTTC. This codes for CASSFEARGASYEQYF.